There are many counts of the clone carrying this T cell receptor beta chain. The CDR3 runs 13 residues. Germline CDR1 and CDR2: LGHNA and YSLEER. V dropped 4 bases and J dropped 5 bases, with 9 bases sitting between them. TCRdb reanalysed the 5' RACE reads using MiXCR and keeps one entry per CDR3 protein. This table has approximately 64,000 distinct CDR3 sequences, about 19% appearing once. The entry originates in a study of HIV-infected patients and healthy controls. Sequencing was performed on CD4+ T cells from blood. This TCR derives from a human donor in good health. V usage is TRBV4-3 and J usage is TRBJ1-5, with D maybe TRBD1 (6 bases). This chain's CDR3 is CASSPRTDQPQHF. DNA for the CDR3: TGCGCCAGCAGCCCCAGGACAGATCAGCCCCAGCATTTT.